What follows are 7 T cell receptor beta chains derived from one specimen sequenced in a study of blood T cell repertoires in COVID-19. Profiled with immunoSEQ multiplex PCR; TCRdb holds only in-frame clones, not every one. The data show over 85,000 clones, more than 85% seen once. Sequenced sample: peripheral blood. The receptors here all came from a man aged 35 to 55 with acute or convalescent COVID-19.

The V call is TRBV7-8, the J call TRBJ1-2; TRBD1 matches 9 bases. This CDR3 contains 13 residues. Germline CDR1 reads SGHVS; CDR2 reads FQNEAQ. J lost 5 bases, V lost 7 bases, and 5 bases had no gene match. The CDR3 here is CASTRDREYGYTF. The CDR3 nucleotides are TGTGCCAGCACCCGGGACAGGGAATATGGCTACACCTTC.

This chain uses TRBV30 with TRBJ1-1; D ambiguous. CDR1 and CDR2 (germline): GTSNPN, SVGIG (reference sequence). V dropped 0 bases and J dropped 0 bases, with 5 bases sitting between them. This CDR3 has 13 residues. CDR3 region: CAWSVAVNTEAFF. The DNA for the CDR3 is TGTGCCTGGAGTGTCGCGGTGAACACTGAAGCTTTCTTT.

In the case of this clone: The same CDR3 arises from other DNA sequences in this sample as well. The chain has TRBV3-1 (or the pseudogene TRBV3-2) and TRBJ1-1; D ambiguous. V dropped 1 base and J dropped 1 base, with 7 bases sitting between them. CDR1 is LGHDT and CDR2 is YNNKEL in the germline V gene (reference sequence). CDR3 size: 14 residues. CDR3 residues: CASSQVGENTEAFF. For the CDR3, the DNA is TGTGCCAGCAGCCAAGTCGGGGAGAACACTGAAGCTTTCTTT.

This clone occurred a few times. The V gene is TRBV7-2, the J gene TRBJ2-7, with 10 nucleotides matching TRBD1. Germline lookup yields CDR1 SGHTA and CDR2 FQGNSA. V shed 3 bases, J shed 5 bases, and the junction held 7 bases outside the gene matches. This CDR3 has 15 residues. CDR3 amino acids: CASSLYQGQGNEQYF. The CDR3 DNA sequence: TGTGCCAGCAGCTTGTATCAGGGACAGGGGAACGAGCAGTACTTC. The full variable domain, rest sourced from reference TRBV7-2 and TRBJ2-7, is GAGVSQSPSNKVTEKGKDVELRCDPISGHTALYWYRQSLGQGLEFLIYFQGNSAPDKSGLPSDRFSAERTGGSVSTLTIQRTQQEDSAVYLCASSLYQGQGNEQYFGPGTRLTVT.

V gene TRBV4-3 combines with J gene TRBJ1-4; TRBD1 is a possible D gene (5 bases). The CDR3 loop spans 15 amino acids. V was shortened by 0 bases and J by 8 bases, with 13 bases between the two germline ends. Per the germline V gene, CDR1 is LGHNA and CDR2 is YSLEER. CDR3 bases: TGCGCCAGCAGCCAAGATAGCGGGGGGAGGGAAAAACTGTTTTTT. This encodes CASSQDSGGREKLFF.

The J gene is TRBJ2-3, the V gene TRBV29-1; D possibly corresponds to TRBD2 (6 bases). V lost 2 bases to trimming and J lost 3 bases, with 18 bases between them. Germline V CDR1 and CDR2: SQVTM, ANQGSEA. The CDR3 length is 16 residues. The CDR3 is CSVESGLAPVTDTQYF. In nucleotides, the CDR3 is TGCAGCGTTGAATCGGGTCTAGCGCCGGTGACAGATACGCAGTATTTT.

With respect to this clone: Germline is not matched at one junction end, which may reflect a read error. V and J are TRBV5-6 and TRBJ2-1; 9 positions match TRBD1. The CDR3 runs 15 residues. CDR1 SGHDT and CDR2 YYEEEE come from the germline V gene. This CDR3 is CASGTGQGYYSEQFF. CDR3 bases: TGTGCCAGCGGTACGGGACAGGGATACTACAGTGAGCAGTTCTTC.